The present T cell receptor (beta chain) was sequenced within a study of tumour-infiltrating T cells in Burkitt lymphoma. Assay used: immunoSEQ multiplex PCR; TCRdb lists only in-frame clones, some missing. The data show thousands of clones, about 13% seen once. This clone has only a few counts. The sequence derives from a human donor with Burkitt lymphoma. Material for sequencing was tumor tissue.

CDR3 nucleotide sequence: TGTGCCAGCAGCTTAGCGCTAAGAGCGGGGAACACAGATACGCAGTATTTT. Its protein is CASSLALRAGNTDTQYF. This chain connects TRBV7-9 to TRBJ2-3; 7 bases are shared with TRBD2. This CDR3 is built from 17 residues. Per the germline V gene, CDR1 is SEHNR and CDR2 is FQNEAQ (reference sequence). The V and J ends lost 0 bases and 2 bases, in that order; junction bases with no gene match: 8. Combining the CDR3 with reference TRBV7-9 and TRBJ2-3 gives the whole variable domain DTGVSQNPRHKITKRGQNVTFRCDPISEHNRLYWYRQTLGQGPEFLTYFQNEAQLEKSRLLSDRFSAERPKGSFSTLEIQRTEQGDSAMYLCASSLALRAGNTDTQYFGPGTRLTVL.